This TCR beta chain was observed in a study of blood T cell repertoires in COVID-19. Study overall: The origin of the acute and convalescent COVID-19 samples was the United States, Italy and Spain.

There are 15 residues in the CDR3. CDR1 and CDR2 from the germline V gene are MNHEY and SVGEGT. V lost 2 bases to trimming and J lost 1 base, with 9 bases between them. Original processing notes: Reference gene primers were amplified, and this amplification served to estimate nucleated cell counts. Using immunoSEQ multiplex PCR, the repertoire was profiled, and TCRdb retains in-frame clones only, with some absent. V and J calls and clone size are those listed in that table; D and trimming were worked out from the DNA. Of about 240,000 clones listed, around four fifths were seen once; the top ten hold around 6.5%.

The TCR originated in a woman aged 55-70 years with active or convalescent COVID-19. J is TRBJ1-5 and V is TRBV6-2 or TRBV6-3; a possible D gene is TRBD1 (6 bases). The specimen was peripheral blood. The CDR3 DNA is TGTGCCAGCAGTTACAGTGGGACAAGCAATCAGCCCCAGCATTTT. Translation gives CASSYSGTSNQPQHF.